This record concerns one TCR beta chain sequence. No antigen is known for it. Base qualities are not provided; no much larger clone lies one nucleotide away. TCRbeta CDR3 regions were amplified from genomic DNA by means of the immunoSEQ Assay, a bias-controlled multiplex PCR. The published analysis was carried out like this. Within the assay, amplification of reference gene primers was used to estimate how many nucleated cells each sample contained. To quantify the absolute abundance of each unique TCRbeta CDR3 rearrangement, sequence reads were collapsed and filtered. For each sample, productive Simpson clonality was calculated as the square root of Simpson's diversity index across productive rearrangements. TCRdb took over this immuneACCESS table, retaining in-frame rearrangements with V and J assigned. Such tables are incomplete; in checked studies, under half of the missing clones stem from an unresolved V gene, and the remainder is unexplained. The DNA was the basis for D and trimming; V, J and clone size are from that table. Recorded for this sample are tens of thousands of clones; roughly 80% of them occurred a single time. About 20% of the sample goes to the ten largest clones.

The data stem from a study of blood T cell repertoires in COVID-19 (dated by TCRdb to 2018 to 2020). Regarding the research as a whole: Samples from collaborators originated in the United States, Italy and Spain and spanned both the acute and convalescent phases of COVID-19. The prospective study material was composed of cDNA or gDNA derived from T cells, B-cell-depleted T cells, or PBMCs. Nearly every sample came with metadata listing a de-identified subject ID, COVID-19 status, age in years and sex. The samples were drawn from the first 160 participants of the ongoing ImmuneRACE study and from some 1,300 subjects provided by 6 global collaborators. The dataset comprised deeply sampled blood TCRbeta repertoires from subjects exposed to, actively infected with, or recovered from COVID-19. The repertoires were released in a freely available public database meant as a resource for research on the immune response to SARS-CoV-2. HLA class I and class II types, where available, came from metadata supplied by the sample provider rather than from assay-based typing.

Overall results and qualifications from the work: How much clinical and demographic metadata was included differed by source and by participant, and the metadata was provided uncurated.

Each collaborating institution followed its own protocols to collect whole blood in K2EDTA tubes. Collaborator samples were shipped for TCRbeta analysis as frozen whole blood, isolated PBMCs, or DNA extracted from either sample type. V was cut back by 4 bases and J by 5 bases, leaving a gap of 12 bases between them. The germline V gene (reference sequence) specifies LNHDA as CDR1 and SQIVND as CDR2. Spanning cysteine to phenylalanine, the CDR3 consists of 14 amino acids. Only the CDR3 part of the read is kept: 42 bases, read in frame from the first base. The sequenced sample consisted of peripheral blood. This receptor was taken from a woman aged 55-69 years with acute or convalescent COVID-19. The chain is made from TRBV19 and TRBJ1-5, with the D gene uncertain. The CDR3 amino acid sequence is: CASSRASWDQPQHF. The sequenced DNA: TGTGCCAGTAGTAGGGCCAGTTGGGATCAGCCCCAGCATTTT.